Below, one T cell receptor beta chain is given with its context. Many counts were recorded for this clonotype. What antigen it recognizes has not been identified. Base qualities are not recorded, but no much larger clone differs from it by a single base. The TCR beta CDR3 regions were amplified from the RNA transcripts. The TCR CDR3 was subjected to a first round of RT-PCR using the HTBI primer set and the Qiagen OneStep RT-PCR kit. Libraries were constructed in a second round of multiplex PCR, after which size selection and purification were carried out. Paired-end sequencing of the libraries was performed with 100 bp reads on an Illumina HiSeq2000. The published analysis was carried out like this. SOAPnuke was used to process the raw data, throwing out any read that contained adapters or uncalled bases, had a mean Phred below 15, or lacked an exact constant-primer or identifier match. COPE v1.2.5 was used to merge the high-quality paired reads, and each unique nucleotide sequence was defined as a clonotype. Clonotypes were aligned to IMGT TRBV, TRBD and TRBJ reference segments using MiTCR v1.1. The analysis included only V-J combinations with a frequency above 0.0001, which together covered roughly 99% of the repertoires. A TCS score was defined as the ratio between F50 (clonal expansion) and ExV (chaos), using BLOSUM62-based TCRdist between CDR3 peptides within each V-J. Welch's t-statistics and random forest reduced around 510 V-J features to about 13, which were used in a naive Bayes classifier (R e1071). The similarity between thyroid and blood repertoires was quantified using the Morisita-Horn index. TCRdb redid the processing of the public reads, applying fastp at Q25 and MiXCR, and retained in-frame beta chains. Rows matching on CDR3 protein sequence are summarized as one entry with the most common DNA and genes. V and J calls and clone size were set by TCRdb, not the authors. The sample table shows fewer than 750,000 distinct CDR3 sequences, and under 15% are seen once. The ten largest make up around 4.5% of the sample.

CDR1 is given as MNHNS and CDR2 as SASEGT, both from the germline V gene. The CDR3 holds 15 amino acids from the cysteine to the phenylalanine. The entry retains the CDR3 DNA only, 45 bases that are in frame from base 1. Deletion took 7 bases off V and 0 bases off J, with a span of 16 bases between the germline ends. Ophthalmopathy patients had moderately to severely active disease, with a Clinical Activity Score of 3 or more, a NOSPECS grade of 4 or more, and a disease duration of less than 3 months. Patients with uncontrolled infections, other autoimmune diseases, pregnancy or lactation were excluded. Diagnoses were based on clinical symptoms, serum thyroxine and TRAb, thyroid ultrasound and orbital computed tomography. Ficoll-Paque density gradient centrifugation was used to isolate PBMCs from around 10 ml of fresh peripheral blood. Total RNA was extracted with Trizol reagent, and quality was checked on an Agilent 2100 Bioanalyzer.

This sample is part of a study of T cells in Graves' hyperthyroidism and ophthalmopathy (dated by TCRdb to about 2019). General notes on the study: Peripheral blood samples were taken at initial diagnosis, before any treatment was given. TCR Vbeta CDR3 sequencing of around 130 peripheral blood samples (43 ophthalmopathy, about 74 hyperthyroidism and some 17 progressor patients) is reported in the paper. The approximately 90 discovery patients were divided at random into training and test sets in a 7:3 ratio. The study also compared thyroid tissue and blood T-cell repertoires from more than 5 Graves' hyperthyroidism patients. Whether ophthalmopathy could be predicted prospectively was tested in an independent validation cohort made up of about 20 hyperthyroidism patients plus 17 patients who later progressed to ophthalmopathy. TCR V-J signatures able to tell the groups apart were searched for in a discovery cohort of some 97 patients, of whom around 43 had Graves' ophthalmopathy and about 55 had stable Graves' hyperthyroidism. Once sampling was done, hyperthyroidism patients were given methimazole at a starting dose of 30 mg daily, whereas ophthalmopathy patients were given high-dose intravenous methylprednisolone. Overall results and qualifications from the work: Most expanded thyroid clonotypes (frequency above 0.001) were also found in blood, which suggests that blood repertoires may mirror thyroid immune responses. No statistical method was used to set the sample size in advance, and investigators knew the group allocation. In validation, progression to ophthalmopathy was predicted by the model with roughly 71% sensitivity and nearly 75% specificity, a median of roughly 6.4 months before onset. In cross-validation, a model built on a 13 V-J signature told ophthalmopathy apart from stable hyperthyroidism with under 90% sensitivity and approximately 81% specificity, and in testing the same model reached 80%/75%.

This TCR was recovered from a woman aged 35 to 49 with Graves' ophthalmopathy. Specimen: blood. The receptor chain draws on TRBV6-1 and TRBJ2-7; D gene: possibly TRBD2, on 6 matching bases. The DNA sequence is as follows: TGTGCCAGCACCCAAGATAGCGGAAACTCCTACGAGCAGTACTTC. It specifies CASTQDSGNSYEQYF.